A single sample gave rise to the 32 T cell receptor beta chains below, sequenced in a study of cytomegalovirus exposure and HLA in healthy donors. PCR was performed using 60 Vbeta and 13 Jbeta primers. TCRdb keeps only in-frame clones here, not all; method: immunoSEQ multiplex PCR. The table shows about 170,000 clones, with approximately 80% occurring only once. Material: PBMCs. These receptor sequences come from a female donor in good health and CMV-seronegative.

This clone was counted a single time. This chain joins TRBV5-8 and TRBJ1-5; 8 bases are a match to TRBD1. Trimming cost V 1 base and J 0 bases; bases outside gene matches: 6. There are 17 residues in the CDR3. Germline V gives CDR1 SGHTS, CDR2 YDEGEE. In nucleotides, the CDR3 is TGTGCCAGCAGCTTGAGAACAGGGGGTTATAGCAATCAGCCCCAGCATTTT. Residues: CASSLRTGGYSNQPQHF.

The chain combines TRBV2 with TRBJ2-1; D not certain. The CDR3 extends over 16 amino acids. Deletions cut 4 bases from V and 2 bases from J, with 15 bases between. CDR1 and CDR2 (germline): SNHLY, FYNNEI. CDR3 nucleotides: TGTGCCAGCAGTGGTCGATGGAAGCAGGCCTACAATGAGCAGTTCTTC. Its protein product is CASSGRWKQAYNEQFF.

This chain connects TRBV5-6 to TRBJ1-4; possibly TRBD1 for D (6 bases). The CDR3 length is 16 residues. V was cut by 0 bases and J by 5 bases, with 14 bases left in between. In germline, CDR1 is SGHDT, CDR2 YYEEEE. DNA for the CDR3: TGTGCCAGCAGCTTGGAGGGGGGGGAGGAGAATGAAAAACTGTTTTTT. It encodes CASSLEGGEENEKLFF.

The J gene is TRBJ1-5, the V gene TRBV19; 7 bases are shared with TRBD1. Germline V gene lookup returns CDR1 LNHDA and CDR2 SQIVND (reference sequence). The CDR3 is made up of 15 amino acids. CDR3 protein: CAGGHETGEEQPQHF. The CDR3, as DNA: TGTGCGGGGGGCCACGAAACAGGGGAAGAACAGCCCCAGCATTTT.

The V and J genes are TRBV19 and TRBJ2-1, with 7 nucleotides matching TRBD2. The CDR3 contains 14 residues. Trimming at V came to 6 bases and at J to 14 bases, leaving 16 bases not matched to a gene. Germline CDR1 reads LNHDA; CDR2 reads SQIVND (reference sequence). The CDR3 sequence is CASRPPGLVGREFF. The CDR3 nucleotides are TGTGCCAGTAGGCCCCCAGGGCTCGTGGGGAGGGAGTTCTTC.

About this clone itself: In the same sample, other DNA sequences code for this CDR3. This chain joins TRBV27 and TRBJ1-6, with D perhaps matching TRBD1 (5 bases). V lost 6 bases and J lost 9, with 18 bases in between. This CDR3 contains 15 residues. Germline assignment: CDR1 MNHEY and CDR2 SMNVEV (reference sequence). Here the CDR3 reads CASRDGAGLGSPLHF. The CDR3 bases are TGTGCCAGCAGAGATGGGGCAGGTTTAGGTTCACCCCTCCACTTT.

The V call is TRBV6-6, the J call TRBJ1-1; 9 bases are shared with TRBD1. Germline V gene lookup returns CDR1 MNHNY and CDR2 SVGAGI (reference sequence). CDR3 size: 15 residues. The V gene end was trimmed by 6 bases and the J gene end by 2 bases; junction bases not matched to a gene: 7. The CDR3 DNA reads TGTGCCAGCAGGGGTCAGGGACAGGGCAACACTGAAGCTTTCTTT. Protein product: CASRGQGQGNTEAFF.

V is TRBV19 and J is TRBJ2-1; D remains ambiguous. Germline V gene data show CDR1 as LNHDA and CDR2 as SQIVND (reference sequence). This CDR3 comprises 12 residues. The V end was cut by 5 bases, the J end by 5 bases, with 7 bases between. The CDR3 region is CASSSPDNEQFF. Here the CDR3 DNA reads TGTGCCAGTAGTTCCCCAGACAATGAGCAGTTCTTC. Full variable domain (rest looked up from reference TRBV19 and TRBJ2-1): DGGITQSPKYLFRKEGQNVTLSCEQNLNHDAMYWYRQDPGQGLRLIYYSQIVNDFQKGDIAEGYSVSREKKESFPLTVTSAQKNPTAFYLCASSSPDNEQFFGPGTRLTVL.

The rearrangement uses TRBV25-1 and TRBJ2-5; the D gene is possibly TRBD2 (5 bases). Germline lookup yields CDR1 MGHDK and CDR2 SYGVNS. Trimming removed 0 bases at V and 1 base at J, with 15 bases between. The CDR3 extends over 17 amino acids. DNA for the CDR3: TGTGCCAGCAGTGAATATCGGCCGGGAATGGCCCAAGAGACCCAGTACTTC. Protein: CASSEYRPGMAQETQYF.

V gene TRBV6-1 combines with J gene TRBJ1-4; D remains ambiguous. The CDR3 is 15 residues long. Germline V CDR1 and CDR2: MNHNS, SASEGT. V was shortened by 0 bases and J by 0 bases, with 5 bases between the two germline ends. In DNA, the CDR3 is TGTGCCAGCAGTGAAGCCATTTCAACTAATGAAAAACTGTTTTTT. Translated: CASSEAISTNEKLFF.

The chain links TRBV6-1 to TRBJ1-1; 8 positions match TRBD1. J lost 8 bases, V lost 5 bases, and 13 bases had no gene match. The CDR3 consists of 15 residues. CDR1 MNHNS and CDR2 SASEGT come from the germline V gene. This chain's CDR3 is CASSHPQGGAWEAFF. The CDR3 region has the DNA TGTGCCAGCAGTCATCCACAGGGGGGCGCATGGGAAGCTTTCTTT.

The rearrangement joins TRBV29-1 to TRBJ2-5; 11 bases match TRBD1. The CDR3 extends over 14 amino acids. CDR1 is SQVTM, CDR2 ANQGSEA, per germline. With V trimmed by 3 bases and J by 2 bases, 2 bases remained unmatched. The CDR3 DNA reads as TGCAGCGTTGATGGGACAGGGGGTCAAGAGACCCAGTACTTC. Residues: CSVDGTGGQETQYF.

This CDR3 reads CASSPDSSYNEQFF. CDR3 nucleotide sequence: TGTGCCAGCTCACCGGACAGCTCCTACAATGAGCAGTTCTTC. The chain recombines TRBV18 with TRBJ2-1, with D possibly TRBD1 on 6 matching bases. This CDR3 spans 14 amino acids. The germline CDR1 and CDR2 sequences are KGHSH and LQKENI. Trimming removed 3 bases from V and 0 bases from J, with 6 bases in between.

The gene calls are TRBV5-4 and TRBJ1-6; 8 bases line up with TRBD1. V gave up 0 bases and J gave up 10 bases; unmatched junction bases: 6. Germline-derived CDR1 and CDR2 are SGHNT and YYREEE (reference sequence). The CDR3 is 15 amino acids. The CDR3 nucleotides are TGTGCCAGCAGCTTGGCGGGGCAGGGGGCCTCACCCCTCCACTTT. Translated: CASSLAGQGASPLHF.

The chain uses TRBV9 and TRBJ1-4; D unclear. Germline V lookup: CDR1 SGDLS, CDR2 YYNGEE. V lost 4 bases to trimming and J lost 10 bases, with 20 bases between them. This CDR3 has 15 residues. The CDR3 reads CASSPDGGSLGKLFF. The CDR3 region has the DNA TGTGCCAGCAGCCCCGACGGAGGGAGTTTGGGAAAACTGTTTTTT.

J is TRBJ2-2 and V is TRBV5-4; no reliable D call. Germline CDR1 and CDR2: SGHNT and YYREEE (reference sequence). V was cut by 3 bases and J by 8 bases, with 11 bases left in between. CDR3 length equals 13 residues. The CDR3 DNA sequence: TGTGCCAGCAGCTCGCCCGAGTTGGGGGAGCTGTTTTTT. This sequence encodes CASSSPELGELFF. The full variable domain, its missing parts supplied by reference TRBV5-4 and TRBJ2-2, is ETGVTQSPTHLIKTRGQQVTLRCSSQSGHNTVSWYQQALGQGPQFIFQYYREEENGRGNFPPRFSGLQFPNYSSELNVNALELDDSALYLCASSSPELGELFFGEGSRLTVL.

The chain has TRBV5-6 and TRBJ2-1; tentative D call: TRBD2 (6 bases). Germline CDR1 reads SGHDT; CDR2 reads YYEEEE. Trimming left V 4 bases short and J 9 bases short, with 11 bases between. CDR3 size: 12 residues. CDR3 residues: CASSPGLVEQFF. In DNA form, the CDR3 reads TGTGCCAGCAGCCCGGGACTTGTTGAGCAGTTCTTC.

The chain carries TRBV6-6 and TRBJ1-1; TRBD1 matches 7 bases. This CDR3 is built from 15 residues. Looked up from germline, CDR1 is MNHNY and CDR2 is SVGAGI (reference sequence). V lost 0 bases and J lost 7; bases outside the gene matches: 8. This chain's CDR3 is CASSYSSGTVYEAFF. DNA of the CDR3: TGTGCCAGCAGTTACTCCTCCGGGACAGTTTATGAAGCTTTCTTT.

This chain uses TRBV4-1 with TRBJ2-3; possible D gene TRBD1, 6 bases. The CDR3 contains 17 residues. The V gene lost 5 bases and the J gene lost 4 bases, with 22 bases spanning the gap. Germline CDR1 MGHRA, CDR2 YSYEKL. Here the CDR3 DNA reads TGCGCCAGCAGCACGCACCGGGACAAACTTCTCCCAGATACGCAGTATTTT. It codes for CASSTHRDKLLPDTQYF.

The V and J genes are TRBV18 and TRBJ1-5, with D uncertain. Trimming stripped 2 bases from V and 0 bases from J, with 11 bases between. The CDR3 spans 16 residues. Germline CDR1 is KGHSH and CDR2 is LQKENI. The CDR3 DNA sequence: TGTGCCAGCTCACCAAACGCGCCTGATAGCAATCAGCCCCAGCATTTT. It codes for CASSPNAPDSNQPQHF. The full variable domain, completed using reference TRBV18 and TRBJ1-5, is NAGVMQNPRHLVRRRGQEARLRCSPMKGHSHVYWYRQLPEEGLKFMVYLQKENIIDESGMPKERFSAEFPKEGPSILRIQQVVRGDSAAYFCASSPNAPDSNQPQHFGDGTRLSIL.

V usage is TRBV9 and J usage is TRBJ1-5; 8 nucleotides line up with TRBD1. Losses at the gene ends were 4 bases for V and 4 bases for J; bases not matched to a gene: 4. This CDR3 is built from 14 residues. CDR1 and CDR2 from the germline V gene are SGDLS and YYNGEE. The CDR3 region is CASSPGQGNQPQHF. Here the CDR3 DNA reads TGTGCCAGCAGCCCCGGACAGGGAAATCAGCCCCAGCATTTT.

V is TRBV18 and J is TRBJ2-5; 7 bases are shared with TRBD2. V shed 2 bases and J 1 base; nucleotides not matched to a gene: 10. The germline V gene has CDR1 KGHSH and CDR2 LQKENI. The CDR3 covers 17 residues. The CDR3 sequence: CASSPFYSSGSQETQYF. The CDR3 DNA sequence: TGTGCCAGCTCACCATTTTATTCTAGCGGTTCCCAAGAGACCCAGTACTTC.

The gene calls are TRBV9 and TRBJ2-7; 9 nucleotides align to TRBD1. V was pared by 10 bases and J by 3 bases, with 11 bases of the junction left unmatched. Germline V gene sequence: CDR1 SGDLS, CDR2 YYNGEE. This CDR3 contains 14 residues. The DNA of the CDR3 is TGTGCCGCCATATCACGGACAGGGGACTACGAGCAGTACTTC. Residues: CAAISRTGDYEQYF.

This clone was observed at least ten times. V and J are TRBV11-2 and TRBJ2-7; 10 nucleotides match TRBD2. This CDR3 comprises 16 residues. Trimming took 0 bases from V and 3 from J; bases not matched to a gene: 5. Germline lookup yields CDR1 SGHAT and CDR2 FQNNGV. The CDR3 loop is CASSLEASGSIYEQYF. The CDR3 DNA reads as TGTGCCAGCAGCTTAGAGGCTAGCGGGAGTATCTACGAGCAGTACTTC.

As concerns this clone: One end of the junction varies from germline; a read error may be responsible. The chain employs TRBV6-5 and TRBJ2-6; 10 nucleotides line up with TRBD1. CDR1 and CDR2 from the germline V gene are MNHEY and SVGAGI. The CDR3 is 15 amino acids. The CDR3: CASRPTGGRANGLTF. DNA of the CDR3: TGTGCCAGCAGGCCGACAGGGGGCAGGGCCAACGGCCTGACTTTC.

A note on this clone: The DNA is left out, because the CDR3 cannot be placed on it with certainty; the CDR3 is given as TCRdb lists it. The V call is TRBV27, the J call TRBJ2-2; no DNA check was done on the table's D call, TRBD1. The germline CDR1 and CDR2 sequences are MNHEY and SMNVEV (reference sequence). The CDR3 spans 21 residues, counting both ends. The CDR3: CASSFLAGYGEGSLVPGELFF.

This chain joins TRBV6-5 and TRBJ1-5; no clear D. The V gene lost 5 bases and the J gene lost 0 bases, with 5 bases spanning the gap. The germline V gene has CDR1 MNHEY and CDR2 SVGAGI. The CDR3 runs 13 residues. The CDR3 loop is CASSTYSNQPQHF. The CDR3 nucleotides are TGTGCCAGCAGTACATATAGCAATCAGCCCCAGCATTTT.

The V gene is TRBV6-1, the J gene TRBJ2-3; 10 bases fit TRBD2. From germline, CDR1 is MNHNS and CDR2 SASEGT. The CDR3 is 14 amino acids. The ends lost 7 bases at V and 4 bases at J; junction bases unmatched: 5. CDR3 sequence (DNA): TGTGCCAGCAAACCGGGACTAGCGTCAGATACGCAGTATTTT. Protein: CASKPGLASDTQYF.

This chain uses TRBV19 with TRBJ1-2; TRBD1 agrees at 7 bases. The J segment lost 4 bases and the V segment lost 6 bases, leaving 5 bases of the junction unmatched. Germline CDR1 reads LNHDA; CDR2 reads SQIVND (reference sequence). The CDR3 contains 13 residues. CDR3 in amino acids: CASRLQGIYGYTF. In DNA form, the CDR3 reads TGTGCCAGTAGGTTACAGGGGATCTATGGCTACACCTTC.

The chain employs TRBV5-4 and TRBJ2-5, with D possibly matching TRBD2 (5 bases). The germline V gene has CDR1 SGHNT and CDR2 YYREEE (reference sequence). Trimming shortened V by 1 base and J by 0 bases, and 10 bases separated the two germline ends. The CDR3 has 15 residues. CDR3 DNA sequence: TGTGCCAGCAGCTTGAGCGGAAGCCACCAAGAGACCCAGTACTTC. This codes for CASSLSGSHQETQYF.

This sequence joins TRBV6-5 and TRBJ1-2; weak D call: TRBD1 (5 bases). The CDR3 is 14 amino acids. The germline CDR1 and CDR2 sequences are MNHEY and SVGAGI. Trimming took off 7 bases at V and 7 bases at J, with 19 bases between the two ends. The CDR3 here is CASNVRGGDGGYTF. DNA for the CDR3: TGTGCCAGCAACGTTCGGGGGGGAGATGGTGGCTACACCTTC.

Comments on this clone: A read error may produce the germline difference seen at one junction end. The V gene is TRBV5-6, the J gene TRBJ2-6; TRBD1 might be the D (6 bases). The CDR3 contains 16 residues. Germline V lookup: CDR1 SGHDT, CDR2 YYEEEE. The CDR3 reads CASSCLDRLETNGLTF. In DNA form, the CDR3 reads TGTGCCAGCAGCTGCCTCGACAGGTTGGAAACCAACGGCCTGACTTTC.